This TCR beta chain was recorded in a study of untreated major depressive disorder. Study results and caveats: The sequencing tests were limited to three preselected Vbeta families.

Clones were read by immunoSEQ multiplex PCR, and TCRdb kept only the in-frame ones, dropping some. This sample has some 25,000 clones, with roughly nine tenths found just once. Of note for this clone: Its specificity is unknown.

Sequenced sample: CD4+ T cells from PBMCs. This TCR was recovered from a woman between 25 and 40 years old with major depressive disorder.

CDR3 region: CASKLVGDTQYF. CDR3 sequence (DNA): TGTGCCAGCAAGCTAGTCGGGGATACGCAGTATTTT. The chain recombines TRBV6-6 with TRBJ2-3; D remains unclear. V was pared by 7 bases and J by 6 bases, with 11 bases between. This CDR3 is built from 12 residues. CDR1 and CDR2 (germline): MNHNY, SVGAGI (reference sequence).